This TCR beta chain comes out of a study of yellow fever vaccine responses in identical twins. The study, taken as a whole, reports: Twins' vaccine T cell response reportedly seemed partly convergent, partly personalized.

The germline gives CDR1 DFQATT, CDR2 SNEGSKA (reference sequence). The CDR3 spans 13 residues. Via MiXCR, TCRdb re-called the RT-PCR reads, giving one row per CDR3 protein. The table has about 3,600 distinct CDR3 sequences, about 76% seen once; the top ten hold 6.5% to 8%. To note about this clonotype: Its antigen remains unidentified. Its ends do not fully match the called genes, so a read error is possible.

This sequence was found in a woman between 18 and 29 years old who received the yellow fever vaccine. The sequences come from T cells from blood (PBMCs), unsorted or a sorted subset (not recorded which), collected before or after yellow fever vaccination (not recorded which). The genes are TRBV20-1 and TRBJ1-5; D possibly corresponds to TRBD1 (5 bases). The CDR3 DNA sequence: TGCAGTGCCAGAGGGACGGCAAATCAGCCCCAGCATTTT. Translation gives CSARGTANQPQHF.